The 14 T cell receptor beta chains below all came from one sample that was sequenced in a study of shared clonotypes between healthy human individuals. The data were produced by immunoSEQ multiplex PCR, yet TCRdb's version contains in-frame clones alone and is incomplete. Counted here are about 1,900,000 clones, approximately 94% occurring once; the ten biggest clones make up under 1.5%. Selected positively for CCR7 and CD45RO-negative, naive CD8 cells excluded terminally differentiated effector memory CD45RA+ cells. Sequenced material: naive CD8+ T cells sorted from blood. All receptors come from a man aged 18 to 30 in good health.

The chain couples TRBV18 to TRBJ2-1; D gene unclear. CDR1 and CDR2 from the germline V gene are KGHSH and LQKENI. The ends were cut back, 2 bases at V and 3 bases at J, with 14 bases in the middle. The CDR3 length is 16 residues. As DNA, the CDR3 is TGTGCCAGCTCACCATGGGCCTCGGCCTTCTACAATGAGCAGTTCTTC. The encoded protein is CASSPWASAFYNEQFF. The full variable domain, in which reference TRBV18 and TRBJ2-1 provide the parts outside the CDR3, is NAGVMQNPRHLVRRRGQEARLRCSPMKGHSHVYWYRQLPEEGLKFMVYLQKENIIDESGMPKERFSAEFPKEGPSILRIQQVVRGDSAAYFCASSPWASAFYNEQFFGPGTRLTVL.

The J gene is TRBJ2-7, the V gene TRBV2; the match to TRBD1 covers 9 bases. Trimming cost V 9 bases and J 5 bases; bases outside gene matches: 11. Germline lookup yields CDR1 SNHLY and CDR2 FYNNEI. CDR3 length: 14 residues. Here the CDR3 reads CARNTGQGVNEQYF. The CDR3 bases are TGTGCCAGAAACACGGGACAGGGAGTCAACGAGCAGTACTTC.

The chain links TRBV29-1 to TRBJ1-2; 7 nucleotides align to TRBD1. J lost 8 bases, V lost 6 bases, and 12 bases had no gene match. Germline V gene data show CDR1 as SQVTM and CDR2 as ANQGSEA. The CDR3 is 13 residues long. CDR3 DNA sequence: TGCAGCGTGGGGCCCGGGACAGCGGAGGGCTACACCTTC. Translation: CSVGPGTAEGYTF.

The chain has TRBV10-3 and TRBJ2-3; 9 bases align to TRBD2. CDR3 size: 17 residues. Unmatched junction bases numbered 8, after V lost 2 bases and J lost 2 bases. CDR1 and CDR2 from the germline V gene are ENHRY and SYGVKD. The CDR3 loop reads CAISEPKREVVTDTQYF. CDR3 in DNA: TGTGCCATCAGTGAGCCCAAGCGGGAGGTAGTCACAGATACGCAGTATTTT.

CDR3 residues: CASSLVLGDRQYF. In nucleotides, the CDR3 is TGTGCCAGCAGCTTGGTTCTGGGCGACCGGCAGTACTTC. The chain uses TRBV5-6 and TRBJ2-7, with D uncertain. The V gene lost 0 bases and the J gene lost 9 bases, with 13 bases spanning the gap. There are 13 residues in the CDR3. Germline lookup yields CDR1 SGHDT and CDR2 YYEEEE.

The chain joins TRBV7-2 to TRBJ2-7, with 10 bases lining up with TRBD2. Germline assignment: CDR1 SGHTA and CDR2 FQGNSA. V lost 2 bases, J lost 5 bases, and 9 bases stayed unmatched. The CDR3 loop spans 16 amino acids. CDR3 bases: TGTGCCAGCAGCTTATGGGCTAGCGGGAGAACCCACGAGCAGTACTTC. Translation gives CASSLWASGRTHEQYF.

The rearrangement links TRBV19 to TRBJ1-1, with D hard to call. This CDR3 region has 12 residues. CDR1 is LNHDA, CDR2 SQIVND, per germline (reference sequence). With 3 bases removed from V and 5 bases from J, the gap between germline ends came to 7 bases. CDR3 sequence (DNA): TGTGCCAGTAGTATGCGGTATACTGAAGCTTTCTTT. As protein: CASSMRYTEAFF.

The chain links TRBV13 to TRBJ1-2; tentative D call: TRBD1 (5 bases). V shed 5 bases and J shed 7 bases, with 17 bases lying between them. The germline V gene encodes CDR1 PRHDT and CDR2 FYEKMQ (reference sequence). CDR3 length equals 14 residues. The CDR3 nucleotides are TGTGCCAGCAGCACCAGTGGGGGGGTTGGTGGCTACACCTTC. Its translation: CASSTSGGVGGYTF.

V and J are TRBV6-1 and TRBJ2-2; 7 nucleotides align to TRBD1. Trimming took 3 bases from V and 0 from J; bases not matched to a gene: 4. CDR1 and CDR2 from the germline V gene are MNHNS and SASEGT. The CDR3 loop spans 16 amino acids. The CDR3 here is CASSEAGTANTGELFF. CDR3 nucleotide sequence: TGTGCCAGCAGTGAGGCCGGGACAGCGAACACCGGGGAGCTGTTTTTT.

This chain connects TRBV2 to TRBJ2-3; 9 bases are shared with TRBD2. Germline assignment: CDR1 SNHLY and CDR2 FYNNEI. This CDR3 comprises 16 residues. After removal of 1 base from V and 3 bases from J, the junction contained 5 bases not matched to a gene. For the CDR3, the DNA is TGTGCCAGCAGTGAAGGCGGGGGGGTTGTTACAGATACGCAGTATTTT. Translated: CASSEGGGVVTDTQYF.

The rearrangement uses TRBV29-1 and TRBJ1-2; D is uncertain. Trimming took off 5 bases at V and 0 bases at J, with 13 bases between the two ends. The CDR3 sequence is 14 residues long. Per germline, CDR1 SQVTM and CDR2 ANQGSEA. The CDR3 sequence: CSVWVAGTNYGYTF. The CDR3 DNA reads as TGCAGCGTTTGGGTGGCCGGAACTAACTATGGCTACACCTTC.

The CDR3 loop reads CASSPPVSHVGIEQYF. The CDR3 nucleotides read TGTGCCAGCAGCCCCCCGGTCAGCCACGTGGGAATCGAGCAGTACTTC. The J gene is TRBJ2-7, the V gene TRBV7-8, with no clear D. The V end was cut by 5 bases, the J end by 6 bases, with 23 bases between. There are 16 residues in the CDR3. Per germline, CDR1 SGHVS and CDR2 FQNEAQ.

The chain carries TRBV4-2 and TRBJ2-1; D unresolved. Trimming cost V 3 bases and J 9 bases, with 9 bases left between them. Germline V gene data show CDR1 as LGHNA and CDR2 as YNFKEQ. This CDR3 comprises 12 residues. The chain's CDR3 is CASSHLSSEQFF. The CDR3 coding sequence is TGTGCCAGCAGCCACCTCTCCAGTGAGCAGTTCTTC.

CDR3 sequence (DNA): TGTGCCAGCAGCTTAGTTGAGGGAGTCTACGAGCAGTACTTC. This codes for CASSLVEGVYEQYF. The chain uses TRBV7-8 and TRBJ2-7, with D possibly TRBD2 on 5 matching bases. The CDR3 is made up of 14 amino acids. Per germline, CDR1 SGHVS and CDR2 FQNEAQ. Trimming pared 1 base from V and 3 bases from J, leaving 10 bases between. The whole variable domain, filled in from reference TRBV7-8 and TRBJ2-7, reads GAGVSQSPRYKVAKRGQDVALRCDPISGHVSLFWYQQALGQGPEFLTYFQNEAQLDKSGLPSDRFFAERPEGSVSTLKIQRTQQEDSAVYLCASSLVEGVYEQYFGPGTRLTVT.